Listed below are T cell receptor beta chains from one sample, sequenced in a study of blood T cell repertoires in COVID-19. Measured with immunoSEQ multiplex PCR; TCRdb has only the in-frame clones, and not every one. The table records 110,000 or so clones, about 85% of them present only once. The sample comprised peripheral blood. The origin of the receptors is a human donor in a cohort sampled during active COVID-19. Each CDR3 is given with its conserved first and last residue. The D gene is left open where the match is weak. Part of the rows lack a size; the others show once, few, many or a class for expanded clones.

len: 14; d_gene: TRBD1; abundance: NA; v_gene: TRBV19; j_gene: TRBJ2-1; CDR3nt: TGTGCCAGTAGTAACCAGGGGGCGAGGAATGAGCAGTTCTTC; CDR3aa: CASSNQGARNEQFF
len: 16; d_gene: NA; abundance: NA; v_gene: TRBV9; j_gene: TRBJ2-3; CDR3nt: TGTGCCAGCAGCGTAGGCTTCTCCGAGTGGTCAGATACGCAGTATTTT; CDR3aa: CASSVGFSEWSDTQYF
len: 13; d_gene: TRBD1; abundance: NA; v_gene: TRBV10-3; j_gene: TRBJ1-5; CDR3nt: TGTGCCATCACCGACAGGGGCGGGCAGCCCCAGCATTTT; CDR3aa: CAITDRGGQPQHF
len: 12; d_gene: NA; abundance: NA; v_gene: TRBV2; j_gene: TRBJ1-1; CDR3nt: TGTGCCAGCAGTGAATGGGCCAGCGAAGCTTTCTTT; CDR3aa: CASSEWASEAFF
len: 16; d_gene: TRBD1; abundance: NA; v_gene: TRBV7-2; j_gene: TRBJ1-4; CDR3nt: TGTGCCAGCAGCTCGGGACAGGGGCCCCCATTGGAAAAACTGTTTTTT; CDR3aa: CASSSGQGPPLEKLFF
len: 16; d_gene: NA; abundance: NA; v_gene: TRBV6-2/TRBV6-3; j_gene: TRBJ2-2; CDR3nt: TGTGCCAGCAGTTTTCCAGGGAACTCGTACACCGGGGAGCTGTTTTTT; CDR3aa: CASSFPGNSYTGELFF
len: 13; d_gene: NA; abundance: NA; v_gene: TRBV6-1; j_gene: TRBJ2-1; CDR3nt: TGTGCCAGCAGTGAAGACAGGGTCAATGAGCAGTTCTTC; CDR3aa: CASSEDRVNEQFF
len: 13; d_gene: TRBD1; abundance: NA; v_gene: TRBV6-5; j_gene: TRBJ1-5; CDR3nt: TGTGCCAGTGAGGGACAGTCCAATCAGCCCCAGCATTTT; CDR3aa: CASEGQSNQPQHF
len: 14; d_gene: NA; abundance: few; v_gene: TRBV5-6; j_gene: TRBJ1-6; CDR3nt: TGTGCCAGCAGCTTAGGGACAACGGATTCACCCCTCCACTTT; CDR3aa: CASSLGTTDSPLHF
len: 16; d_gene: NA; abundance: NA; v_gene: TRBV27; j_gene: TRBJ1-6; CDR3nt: TGTGCCAGCAGAGCGGGACATAGCTCCTATAATTCACCCCTCCACTTT; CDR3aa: CASRAGHSSYNSPLHF
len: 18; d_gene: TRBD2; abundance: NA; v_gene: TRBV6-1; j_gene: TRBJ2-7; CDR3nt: TGTGCCAGCAGTGAAGCTTTCGGCGGGGGGATTATTCTCCACGAGCAGTACTTC; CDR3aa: CASSEAFGGGIILHEQYF
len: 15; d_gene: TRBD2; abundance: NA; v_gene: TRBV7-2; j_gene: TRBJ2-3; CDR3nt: TGTGCCAGCAGCCCCGAAGCGGGGGGCACAGATACGCAGTATTTT; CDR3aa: CASSPEAGGTDTQYF
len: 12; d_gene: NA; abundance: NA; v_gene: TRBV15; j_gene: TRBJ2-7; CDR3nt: TGTGCCACCAGCGACCAGGGCTACGAGCAGTACTTC; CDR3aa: CATSDQGYEQYF
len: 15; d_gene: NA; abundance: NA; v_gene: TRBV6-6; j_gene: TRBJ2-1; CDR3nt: TGTGCCAGCAGTTATGCGCGGACACACTACAATGAGCAGTTCTTC; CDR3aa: CASSYARTHYNEQFF
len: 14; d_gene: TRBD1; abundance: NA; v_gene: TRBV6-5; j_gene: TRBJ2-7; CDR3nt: TGTGCCAGCAGAGATCGACAGGGTGAATACGAGCAGTACTTC; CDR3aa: CASRDRQGEYEQYF
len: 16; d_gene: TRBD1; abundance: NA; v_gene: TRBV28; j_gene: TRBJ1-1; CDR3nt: TGTGCCAGCAGTTTGAGACAGGGGCGAGGGAACACTGAAGCTTTCTTT; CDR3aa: CASSLRQGRGNTEAFF
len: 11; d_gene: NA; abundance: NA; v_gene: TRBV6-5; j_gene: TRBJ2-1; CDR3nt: TGTGCCAGCGTGCGTTTTGATGAGCAGTTCTTC; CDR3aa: CASVRFDEQFF
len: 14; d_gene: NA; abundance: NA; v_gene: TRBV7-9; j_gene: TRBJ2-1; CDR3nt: TGTGCCAGCAGCCCCACCCAGGCAAAGTATGAGCAGTTCTTC; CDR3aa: CASSPTQAKYEQFF
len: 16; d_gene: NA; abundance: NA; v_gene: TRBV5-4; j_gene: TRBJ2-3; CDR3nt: TGTGCCACCCCGGGCTGGGGGCGACTAAACACAGATACGCAGTATTTT; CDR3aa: CATPGWGRLNTDTQYF
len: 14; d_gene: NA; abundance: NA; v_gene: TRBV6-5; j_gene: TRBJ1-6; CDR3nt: TGTGCCACCCGGCTTGGGGGCGAGCGTTCACCCCTCCACTTT; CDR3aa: CATRLGGERSPLHF
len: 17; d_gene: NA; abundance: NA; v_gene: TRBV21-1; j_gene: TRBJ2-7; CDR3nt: TGTGCCAGCAGCAAAGATGTGATGTACAGAACTCCATACGAGCAGTACTTC; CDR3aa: CASSKDVMYRTPYEQYF
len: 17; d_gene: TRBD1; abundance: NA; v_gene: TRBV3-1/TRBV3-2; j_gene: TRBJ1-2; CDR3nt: TGTGCCAGCAGCCCCGTTCCGGGACAGGGGTTCCACTATGGCTACACCTTC; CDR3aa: CASSPVPGQGFHYGYTF
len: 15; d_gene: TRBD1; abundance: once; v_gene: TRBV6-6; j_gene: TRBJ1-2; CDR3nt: TGTGCCAGCAGTTACTCGCAGGGGGCTGTCTATGGCTACACCTTC; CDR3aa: CASSYSQGAVYGYTF
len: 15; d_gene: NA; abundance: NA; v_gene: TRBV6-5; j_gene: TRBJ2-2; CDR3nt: TGTGCCACGCAGGGCACCCCAATGAACACCGGGGAGCTGTTTTTT; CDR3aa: CATQGTPMNTGELFF
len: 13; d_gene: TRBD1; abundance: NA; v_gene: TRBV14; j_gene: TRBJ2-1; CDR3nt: TGTGCCAGCACCCCACAGGGGTGGGGTGAGCAGTTCTTC; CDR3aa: CASTPQGWGEQFF
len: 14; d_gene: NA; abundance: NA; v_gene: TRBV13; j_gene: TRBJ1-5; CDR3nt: TGTGCCAGCAGCCCAATGACTGTGGATCAGCCCCAGCATTTT; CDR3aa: CASSPMTVDQPQHF
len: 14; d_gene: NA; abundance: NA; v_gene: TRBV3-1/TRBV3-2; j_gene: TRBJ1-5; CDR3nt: TGTGCCAGCAGCCATTTAGGGGGGGATCAGCCCCAGCATTTT; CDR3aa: CASSHLGGDQPQHF
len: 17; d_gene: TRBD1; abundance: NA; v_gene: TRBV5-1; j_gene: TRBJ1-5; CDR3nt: TGCGCCAGCACTTTCACCCAGGGGGCGCGTAGCAATCAGCCCCAGCATTTT; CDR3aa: CASTFTQGARSNQPQHF
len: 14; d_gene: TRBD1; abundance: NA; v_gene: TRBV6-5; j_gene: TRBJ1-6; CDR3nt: TGTGCCGGAGACCCGGGACAGGGAAATTCACCCCTCCACTTT; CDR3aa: CAGDPGQGNSPLHF
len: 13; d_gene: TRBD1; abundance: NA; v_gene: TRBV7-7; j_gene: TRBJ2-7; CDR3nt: TGTGCCAGCAGCTCATCCGGGACAGGGATGCAGTACTTC; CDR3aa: CASSSSGTGMQYF
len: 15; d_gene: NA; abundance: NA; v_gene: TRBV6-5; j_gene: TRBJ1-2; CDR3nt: TGTGCCAGCAGTAGCCCCCAACAGGGAAACTATGGCTACACCTTC; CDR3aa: CASSSPQQGNYGYTF
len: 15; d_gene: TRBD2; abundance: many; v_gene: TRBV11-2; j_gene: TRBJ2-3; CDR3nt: TGTGCCAGCAGCTTAGTAGCGGGGATCACAGATACGCAGTATTTT; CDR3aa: CASSLVAGITDTQYF
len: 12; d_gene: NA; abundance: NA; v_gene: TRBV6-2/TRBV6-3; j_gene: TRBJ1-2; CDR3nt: TGTGCCAGCAGTAGGGAGGGCTATGGCTACACCTTC; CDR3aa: CASSREGYGYTF
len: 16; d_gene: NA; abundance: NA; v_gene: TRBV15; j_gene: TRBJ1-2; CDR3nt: TGTGCCACCAGCAGAGATTTCGCCGCCCCGGACTATGGCTACACCTTC; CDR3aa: CATSRDFAAPDYGYTF
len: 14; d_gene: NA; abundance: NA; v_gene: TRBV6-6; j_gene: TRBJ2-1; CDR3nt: TGTGCCAGCAGCCAAAACCGGGGGAACAATGAGCAGTTCTTC; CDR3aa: CASSQNRGNNEQFF
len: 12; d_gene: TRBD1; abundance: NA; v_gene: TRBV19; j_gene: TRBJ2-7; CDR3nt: TGTGCCAGTAGCCCGACAGGGGACGAGCAGTACTTC; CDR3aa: CASSPTGDEQYF
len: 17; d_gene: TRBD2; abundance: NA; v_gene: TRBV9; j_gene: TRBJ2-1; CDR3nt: TGTGCCAGCAGCGTAGCTCTGGGCGGGGGTCTCGACAATGAGCAGTTCTTC; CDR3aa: CASSVALGGGLDNEQFF
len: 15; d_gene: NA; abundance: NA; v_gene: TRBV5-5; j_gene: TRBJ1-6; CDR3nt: TGTGCCAGCAGCTTTGCCGGGACAAGCAATTCACCCCTCCACTTT; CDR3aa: CASSFAGTSNSPLHF
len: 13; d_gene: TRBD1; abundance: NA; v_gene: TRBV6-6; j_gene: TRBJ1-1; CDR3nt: TGTGCCAGCAGCATGGGACAGGACACTGAAGCTTTCTTT; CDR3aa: CASSMGQDTEAFF
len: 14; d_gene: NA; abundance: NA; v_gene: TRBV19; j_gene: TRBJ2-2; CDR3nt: TGTGCCAGTGCGGACAACTCGAACACCGGGGAGCTGTTTTTT; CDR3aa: CASADNSNTGELFF
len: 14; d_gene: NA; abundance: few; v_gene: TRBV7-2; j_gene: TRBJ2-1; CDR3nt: TGTGCCAGCAGCTCCTCCGCCGGTGGGCTGGAGCAGTTCTTC; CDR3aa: CASSSSAGGLEQFF
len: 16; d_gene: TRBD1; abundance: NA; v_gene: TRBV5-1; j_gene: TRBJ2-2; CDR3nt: TGCGCCAGCGCCCCATTGGGACAGCTGAACACCGGGGAGCTGTTTTTT; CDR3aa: CASAPLGQLNTGELFF
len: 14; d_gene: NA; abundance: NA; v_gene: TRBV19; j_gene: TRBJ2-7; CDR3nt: TGTGCCAGTAGTATCTCGGGAGTCACCTACGAGCAGTACTTC; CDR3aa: CASSISGVTYEQYF
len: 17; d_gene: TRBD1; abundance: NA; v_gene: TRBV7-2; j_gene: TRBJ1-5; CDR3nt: TGTGCCAGCAGCTTCGGGACAGGGGTTATGAGCAATCAGCCCCAGCATTTT; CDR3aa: CASSFGTGVMSNQPQHF
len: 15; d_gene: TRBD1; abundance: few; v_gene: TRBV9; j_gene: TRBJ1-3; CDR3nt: TGTGCCAGCAGCCAACGGGACAGCTCTGGAAACACCATATATTTT; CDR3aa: CASSQRDSSGNTIYF